This entry describes one T cell receptor (beta chain). Antigen unknown. Here immunoSEQ multiplex PCR was the method, and the copy in TCRdb shows in-frame clones only, minus some. The sample holds some 40,000 clones, around nine tenths seen once. These data belong to a study of T cells in localized non-small cell lung cancer. Broader study findings: The study sequenced only one region of the tumor. As a result, intratumor heterogeneity could not be excluded and remains possible.

Per germline, CDR1 SGHRS and CDR2 YFSETQ. V lost 5 bases and J 8 bases, leaving 19 bases between the germline ends. The CDR3 totals 14 residues. The receptor comes from a female donor over 55 with stage I lung adenocarcinoma. This specimen was peripheral blood, taken before any cancer treatment. The V gene is TRBV5-1, the J gene TRBJ1-2, with a tentative D call TRBD1 (5 bases). The CDR3: CASSSDSFLGGYTF. The CDR3, as DNA: TGCGCCAGCAGTTCTGACAGTTTCCTAGGGGGCTACACCTTC.